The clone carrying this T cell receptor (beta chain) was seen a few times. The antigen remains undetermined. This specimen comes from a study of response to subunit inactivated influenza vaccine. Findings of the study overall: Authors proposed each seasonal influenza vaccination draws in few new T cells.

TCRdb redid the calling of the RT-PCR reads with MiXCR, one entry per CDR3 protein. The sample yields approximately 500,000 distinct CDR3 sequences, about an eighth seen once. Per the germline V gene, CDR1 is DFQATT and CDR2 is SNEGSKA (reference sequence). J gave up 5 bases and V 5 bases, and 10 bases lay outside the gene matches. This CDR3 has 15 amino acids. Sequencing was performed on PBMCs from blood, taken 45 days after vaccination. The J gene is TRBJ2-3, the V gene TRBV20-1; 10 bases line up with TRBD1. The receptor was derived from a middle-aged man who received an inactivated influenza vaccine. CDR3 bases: TGCAGTGCTGTCCGGGACAGGGGAAATCAAGATACGCAGTATTTT. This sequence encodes CSAVRDRGNQDTQYF.